This T cell receptor beta chain came from a study of monozygotic twins with inflammatory bowel disease. Study-level findings and limits: No separation of different T cell subtypes was possible.

Each CDR3 protein gets one entry in TCRdb, which reprocessed the 5' RACE reads and gives no DNA. This sample contains about 350,000 distinct CDR3 sequences. CDR3 size: 16 residues. Looked up from germline, CDR1 is SGHTA and CDR2 is FQGNSA. Of note for this clonotype: The antigen remains undetermined.

This receptor was obtained from a human donor with ulcerative colitis or Crohn's disease, or a healthy co-twin of an affected twin (not recorded which). The chain employs TRBV7-2 and TRBJ2-3; the D call of TRBD1 rests on TCRdb alone, since no DNA is present to check it. The material sequenced was blood. CDR3 sequence: CASSRVQGGELDTQYF.